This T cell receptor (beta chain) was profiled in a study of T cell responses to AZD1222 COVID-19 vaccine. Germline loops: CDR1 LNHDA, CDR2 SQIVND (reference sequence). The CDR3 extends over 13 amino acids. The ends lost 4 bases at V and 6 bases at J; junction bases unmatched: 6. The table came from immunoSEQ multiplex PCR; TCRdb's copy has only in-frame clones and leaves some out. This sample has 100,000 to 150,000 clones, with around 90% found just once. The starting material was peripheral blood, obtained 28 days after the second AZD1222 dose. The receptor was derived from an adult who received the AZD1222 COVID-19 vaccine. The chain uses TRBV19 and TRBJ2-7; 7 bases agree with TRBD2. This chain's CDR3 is CASSSGSPREQYF. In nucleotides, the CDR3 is TGTGCCAGTAGTAGCGGGAGTCCCCGCGAGCAGTACTTC.